This TCR beta chain was captured by sequencing in a study of beta chain features in type 1 diabetes. Study as a whole: Examination spanned around 110 million sorted cells from all samples.

Turning to this clone: The antigen remains unidentified.

The CDR3 runs 15 residues. The V and J ends lost 1 base and 5 bases respectively, with 14 bases between them. Germline V gene lookup returns CDR1 LGHNA and CDR2 YSLEER. Overall study findings and caveats: Highly expressing activated T cells could be over-counted with a cDNA template. VDJ junctions sequenced from type 1 diabetes patients showed fewer insertions and more deletions. Among patients with Type 1 diabetes, TCRB CDR3s were moderately but significantly shorter in every one of the four CD4+ subsets.

Expressed TCRB transcripts were sequenced because the entire RNA isolate underwent reverse transcription. Libraries were prepared by immunoSEQ multiplex PCR; TCRdb keeps only in-frame clonotypes and omits some of them. The sample has more than 300,000 clones; about a tenth are singletons. The chain is built from TRBV4-3 and TRBJ1-2; a weak D match, TRBD1 (5 bases). The source of this sequence is a man younger than 40 with type 1 diabetes. The sample taken for sequencing was central memory CD4+ T cells from blood. This CDR3 is CASSQALDKKYGYTF. The CDR3 bases are TGCGCCAGCAGCCAAGCCCTGGACAAGAAATATGGCTACACCTTC.